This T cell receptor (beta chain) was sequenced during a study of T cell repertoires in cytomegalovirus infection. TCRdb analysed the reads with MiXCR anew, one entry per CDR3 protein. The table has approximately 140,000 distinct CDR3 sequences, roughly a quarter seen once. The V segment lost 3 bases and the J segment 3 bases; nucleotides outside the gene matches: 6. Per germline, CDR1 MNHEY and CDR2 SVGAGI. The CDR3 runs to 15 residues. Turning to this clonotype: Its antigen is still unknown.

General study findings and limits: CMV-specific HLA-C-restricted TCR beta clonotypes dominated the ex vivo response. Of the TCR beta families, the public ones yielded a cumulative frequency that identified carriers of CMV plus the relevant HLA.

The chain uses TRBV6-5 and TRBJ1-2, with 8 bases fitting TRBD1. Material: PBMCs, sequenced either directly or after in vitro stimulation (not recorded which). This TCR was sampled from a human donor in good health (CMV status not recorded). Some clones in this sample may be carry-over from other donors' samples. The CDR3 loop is CASSYVQGAYYGYTF. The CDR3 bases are TGTGCCAGCAGTTATGTCCAGGGGGCCTACTATGGCTACACCTTC.